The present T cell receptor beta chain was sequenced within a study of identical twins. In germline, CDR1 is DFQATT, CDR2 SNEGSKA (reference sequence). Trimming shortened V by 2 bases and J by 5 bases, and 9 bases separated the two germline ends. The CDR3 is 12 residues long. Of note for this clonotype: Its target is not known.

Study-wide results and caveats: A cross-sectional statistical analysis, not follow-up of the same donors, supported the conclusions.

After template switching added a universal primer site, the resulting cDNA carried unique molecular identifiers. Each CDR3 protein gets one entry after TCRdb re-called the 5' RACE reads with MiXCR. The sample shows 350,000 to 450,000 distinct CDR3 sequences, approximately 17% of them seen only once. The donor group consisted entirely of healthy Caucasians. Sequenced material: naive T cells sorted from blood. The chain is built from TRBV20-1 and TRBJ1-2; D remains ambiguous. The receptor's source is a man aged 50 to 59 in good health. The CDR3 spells CSARLSLYGYTF. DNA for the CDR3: TGCAGTGCTAGACTCAGTTTATATGGCTACACCTTC.